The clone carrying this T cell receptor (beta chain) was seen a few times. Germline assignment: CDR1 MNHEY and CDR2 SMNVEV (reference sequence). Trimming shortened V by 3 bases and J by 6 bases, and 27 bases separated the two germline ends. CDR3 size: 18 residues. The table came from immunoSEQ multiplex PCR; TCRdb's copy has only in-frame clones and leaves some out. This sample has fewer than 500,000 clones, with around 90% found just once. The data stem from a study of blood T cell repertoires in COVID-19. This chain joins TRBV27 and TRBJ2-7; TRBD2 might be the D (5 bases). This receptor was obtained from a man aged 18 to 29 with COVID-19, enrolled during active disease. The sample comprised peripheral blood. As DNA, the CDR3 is TGTGCCAGCAGTTTTTCTCGCGGAATGGGGAGACCTTACTTCGAGCAGTACTTC. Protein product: CASSFSRGMGRPYFEQYF.